Presented here are 19 T cell receptor beta chains from one specimen sequenced in a study of Ad26.COV2.S vaccination and SARS-CoV-2 variants. Sequencing used immunoSEQ multiplex PCR; TCRdb keeps in-frame clones, though not all of them. The sample consists of a few hundred thousand clones, roughly 90% of them appearing once. Treatment in this sample: approximately 18 received Ad26.COV2.S at low or high dose, single or two shots; several received placebo; per-sample allocation not given. Vaccine and placebo recipients were sampled on day 63 after the first injection. Here the sequenced sample was peripheral blood, taken in a trial of Ad26.COV2.S vaccine versus placebo. These receptors were taken from a person aged 18 to 65 who received the Ad26.COV2.S COVID-19 vaccine or a placebo.

The genes are TRBV28 and TRBJ2-7; 7 bases align to TRBD1. The germline V gene encodes CDR1 MDHEN and CDR2 SYDVKM. V shed 4 bases, J shed 6 bases, and the junction held 9 bases outside the gene matches. CDR3 length: 14 amino acids. CDR3 coding DNA: TGTGCCAGCAGTTCCCCCTCCGGGACAGCCGAGCAGTACTTC. Amino acid sequence: CASSSPSGTAEQYF. The entire variable domain, with the rest obtained from reference TRBV28 and TRBJ2-7, is as follows: DVKVTQSSRYLVKRTGEKVFLECVQDMDHENMFWYRQDPGLGLRLIYFSYDVKMKEKGDIPEGYSVSREKKERFSLILESASTNQTSMYLCASSSPSGTAEQYFGPGTRLTVT.

The chain links TRBV5-6 to TRBJ2-7; TRBD2 is a possible D gene (5 bases). CDR1 and CDR2 from the germline V gene are SGHDT and YYEEEE. Trimming cost V 0 bases and J 5 bases, with 12 bases left between them. The CDR3 has 14 amino acids. This CDR3 is CASSLVGPGNEQYF. The CDR3 DNA reads as TGTGCCAGCAGCTTGGTCGGACCGGGAAACGAGCAGTACTTC.

This chain connects TRBV3-1 (or the pseudogene TRBV3-2) to TRBJ1-4; D not certain. Germline V CDR1 and CDR2: LGHDT, YNNKEL (reference sequence). CDR3 length: 15 residues. V dropped 0 bases and J dropped 6 bases, with 11 bases sitting between them. CDR3: CASSQEGWGDEKLFF. In DNA form, the CDR3 reads TGTGCCAGCAGCCAAGAAGGGTGGGGAGATGAAAAACTGTTTTTT.

The chain couples TRBV19 to TRBJ1-3; D is ambiguous. Trimming left V 5 bases short and J 0 bases short, with 14 bases between. CDR3 length equals 16 residues. CDR1 and CDR2 from the germline V gene are LNHDA and SQIVND (reference sequence). CDR3 sequence: CASSFSFTGSGNTIYF. The CDR3 DNA reads as TGTGCCAGTAGTTTTTCTTTTACGGGCTCTGGAAACACCATATATTTT.

The V and J genes are TRBV19 and TRBJ2-5; D unresolved. Trimming took off 1 base at V and 5 bases at J, with 14 bases between the two ends. The germline CDR1 and CDR2 sequences are LNHDA and SQIVND (reference sequence). CDR3 size: 15 residues. CDR3 in DNA: TGTGCCAGTAGTATAGTGTTGGTGGGCCGGGAGACCCAGTACTTC. Translated: CASSIVLVGRETQYF.

The chain links TRBV7-9 to TRBJ2-7, with D possibly being TRBD1 or TRBD2 (6 bases each). Germline V gives CDR1 SEHNR, CDR2 FQNEAQ (reference sequence). Deletions cut 0 bases from V and 0 bases from J, with 18 bases between. The CDR3 has 18 amino acids. CDR3 in amino acids: CASSLAGGTVSSSYEQYF. The CDR3 DNA follows: TGTGCCAGCAGCTTAGCGGGGGGCACCGTTAGTTCCTCCTACGAGCAGTACTTC.

This chain joins TRBV11-2 and TRBJ2-3, with TRBD2 matching 9 bases. Germline CDR1 is SGHAT and CDR2 is FQNNGV. The CDR3 spans 16 residues. Trimming cost V 5 bases and J 4 bases; bases outside gene matches: 10. The CDR3 nucleotides are TGTGCCAGCAGCCCGAGGTACGGGACTAGCTCAGATACGCAGTATTTT. Translated: CASSPRYGTSSDTQYF.

The rearrangement links TRBV7-9 to TRBJ2-7, with 7 bases that match TRBD2. Germline V gene sequence: CDR1 SEHNR, CDR2 FQNEAQ (reference sequence). V lost 1 base to trimming and J lost 3 bases; unmatched junction nucleotides: 6. The length of the CDR3 is 15 residues. The CDR3 coding sequence is TGTGCCAGCAGCTTAGTGGGAGGGTATCGCTACGAGCAGTACTTC. Translated, it gives CASSLVGGYRYEQYF.

V is TRBV6-6 and J is TRBJ2-1; D gene unclear. Germline lookup yields CDR1 MNHNY and CDR2 SVGAGI (reference sequence). V lost 0 bases, J lost 1 base, and 10 bases lay in between. The CDR3 totals 16 residues. The CDR3 loop reads CASSYSIFSSYNEQFF. The DNA for the CDR3 is TGTGCCAGCAGTTACTCGATATTTAGTTCCTACAATGAGCAGTTCTTC.

The V call is TRBV21-1, the J call TRBJ2-3; TRBD2, the table's D call, lacks a check against the DNA. TRBV21-1 is deemed a pseudogene. The CDR3 sequence is 21 residues long. CDR3 in amino acids: CASSLPLRRGGRAGRTDTQYF. DNA of the CDR3: TGTGCCAGCAGCTTACCGTTGAGGCGGGGGGGCCGTGCGGGTAGAACAGATACGCAGTATTTT.

This chain uses TRBV6-5 with TRBJ1-2; TRBD1 aligns across 10 bases. V shed 5 bases, J shed 5 bases, and the junction held 8 bases outside the gene matches. CDR3 length: 15 residues. Looked up from germline, CDR1 is MNHEY and CDR2 is SVGAGI. The CDR3 protein is CASSPAPGQGYGYTF. DNA for the CDR3: TGTGCCAGCAGTCCTGCCCCGGGACAGGGGTATGGCTACACCTTC.

J is TRBJ2-7 and V is TRBV6-6; perhaps TRBD1 as D (5 bases). The V gene's germline CDR1 is MNHNY and CDR2 SVGAGI (reference sequence). The germline V and J ends were trimmed by 6 bases and 1 base, with 16 bases remaining between them. The CDR3 has 15 amino acids. Here the CDR3 DNA reads TGTGCCAGCAGCCTTCTGGGGCGATCATCCTACGAGCAGTACTTC. Encoded protein: CASSLLGRSSYEQYF.

The chain carries TRBV5-1 and TRBJ1-2, with 10 positions matching TRBD1. The trim removed 0 bases at V and 2 bases at J, leaving 19 bases unmatched. Germline lookup yields CDR1 SGHRS and CDR2 YFSETQ. CDR3 length equals 21 residues. The CDR3 coding sequence is TGCGCCAGCAGCTTGGTATATTCGGTAGGGGACAGGGGTGGCTCGAACTATGGCTACACCTTC. Translating gives CASSLVYSVGDRGGSNYGYTF.

The rearrangement links TRBV6-2 or TRBV6-3 to TRBJ1-2; D ambiguous. The CDR3 has 16 residues. From germline, CDR1 is MNHEY and CDR2 SVGEGT. Trimming took 2 bases from V and 2 from J, leaving 15 bases between them. DNA of the CDR3: TGTGCCAGCAGTTACGAGACGGGAGGTTCGAACTATGGCTACACCTTC. Translation: CASSYETGGSNYGYTF.

V gene TRBV4-3 combines with J gene TRBJ2-7, with unresolved D. Between the trimmed V and J ends, which lost 0 bases and 3 bases, there was a span of 15 bases. CDR1 and CDR2 from the germline V gene are LGHNA and YSLEER. The CDR3 has 16 amino acids. CDR3 DNA: TGCGCCAGCAGCCAAGATCCCAGCGAGCCGTACTACGAGCAGTACTTC. Translated: CASSQDPSEPYYEQYF.

The chain joins TRBV9 to TRBJ2-3, with D possibly matching TRBD1 (6 bases). Deletions cut 3 bases from V and 2 bases from J, with 16 bases between. This CDR3 has 16 residues. The germline gives CDR1 SGDLS, CDR2 YYNGEE. The CDR3 DNA follows: TGTGCCAGCAGCGGGGGGCCCGGGGCGTCCACAGATACGCAGTATTTT. Translating gives CASSGGPGASTDTQYF. Looking up the rest from reference TRBV9 and TRBJ2-3 gives the full variable domain: DSGVTQTPKHLITATGQRVTLRCSPRSGDLSVYWYQQSLDQGLQFLIQYYNGEERAKGNILERFSAQQFPDLHSELNLSSLELGDSALYFCASSGGPGASTDTQYFGPGTRLTVL.

The rearrangement uses TRBV28 and TRBJ2-5, with D perhaps TRBD2 (7 bases). Germline V gives CDR1 MDHEN, CDR2 SYDVKM. The CDR3 length is 15 residues. Trimming took off 4 bases at V and 6 bases at J, with 18 bases between the two ends. The CDR3 region has the DNA TGTGCCAGCAGTTCACCTCGGGGGGCGTGGAAGACCCAGTACTTC. This encodes CASSSPRGAWKTQYF.

This chain joins TRBV30 and TRBJ1-1; no reliable D call. Per germline, CDR1 GTSNPN and CDR2 SVGIG (reference sequence). Trimming left V 4 bases short and J 5 bases short, with 17 bases between. This CDR3 is 14 amino acids long. The CDR3 spells CAWNRGAGTTEAFF. CDR3 sequence (DNA): TGTGCCTGGAATCGCGGCGCTGGCACGACTGAAGCTTTCTTT.

The rearrangement joins TRBV7-9 to TRBJ1-1, with TRBD1 matching over 8 bases. The V segment lost 8 bases and the J segment 1 base; nucleotides outside the gene matches: 0. There are 12 residues in the CDR3. The germline gives CDR1 SEHNR, CDR2 FQNEAQ (reference sequence). The CDR3 here is CASGTGNTEAFF. CDR3 nucleotide sequence: TGTGCCAGCGGGACAGGGAACACTGAAGCTTTCTTT. The full variable domain, in which reference TRBV7-9 and TRBJ1-1 provide the parts outside the CDR3, is DTGVSQNPRHKITKRGQNVTFRCDPISEHNRLYWYRQTLGQGPEFLTYFQNEAQLEKSRLLSDRFSAERPKGSFSTLEIQRTEQGDSAMYLCASGTGNTEAFFGQGTRLTVV.